This TCR beta chain was identified during a study of blood T cells in healthy people across ages. Looked up from germline, CDR1 is SQVTM and CDR2 is ANQGSEA. The CDR3 runs to 14 residues. Primed by a sample-barcoded 5' primer and a J-beta primer mix, a second PCR proceeded for about 7 to 12 cycles. TCRdb passed the 5' RACE reads through MiXCR, listing each CDR3 protein once. Here the sample spans 760,000 or so distinct CDR3 sequences, around a quarter being singletons. As to this clonotype: At one of its ends the junction is not consistent with the germline gene, which may arise from a read error.

This sample was shared with a second study, whose subject was T cells of mothers and their children.

The sample taken for sequencing was blood. The chain couples TRBV29-1 to TRBJ2-3; tentative D call: TRBD2 (6 bases). This clonotype originated in a boy between 5 and 17 years old in good health. The chain's CDR3 is CNVQEGFGTDTQYF. The CDR3 DNA reads TGCAACGTTCAGGAGGGTTTCGGCACAGATACGCAGTATTTT.